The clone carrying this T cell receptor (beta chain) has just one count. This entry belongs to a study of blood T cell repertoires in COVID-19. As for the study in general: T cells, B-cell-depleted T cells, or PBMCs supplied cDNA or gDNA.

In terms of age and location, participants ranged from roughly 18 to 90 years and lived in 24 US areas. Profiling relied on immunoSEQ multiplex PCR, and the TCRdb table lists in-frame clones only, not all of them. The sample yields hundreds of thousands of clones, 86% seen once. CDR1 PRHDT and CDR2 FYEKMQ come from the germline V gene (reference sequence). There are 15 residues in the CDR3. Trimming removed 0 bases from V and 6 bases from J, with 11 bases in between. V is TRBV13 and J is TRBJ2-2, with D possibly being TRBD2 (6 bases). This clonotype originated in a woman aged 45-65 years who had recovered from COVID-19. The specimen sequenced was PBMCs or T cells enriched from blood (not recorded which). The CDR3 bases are TGTGCCAGCAGCTTAGGGGAATGGAGGGCCGGGGAGCTGTTTTTT. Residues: CASSLGEWRAGELFF.